The present T cell receptor beta chain was sequenced within a study of cytomegalovirus exposure and HLA in healthy donors. Notes on this clone: Its antigen is unknown.

Study-wide findings and caveats: Evidence from a later analysis indicated that most CMV-associated TCR beta chains looked HLA-restricted. Across donors, presence/absence analyses took sequencing depth to be roughly uniform.

Primers included in the PCR were 60 Vbeta and 13 Jbeta primers. Per the study methods: A later analysis tallied about 80 million unique TCR beta chains, around 12 million of them shared. The data were produced by immunoSEQ multiplex PCR, yet TCRdb's version contains in-frame clones alone and is incomplete. For V, J and clone size, that table is used; D and trimming come from the DNA. The table lists 110,000 to 150,000 clones, approximately 80% of them singletons, with 3% to 5% in the top ten. Sample: PBMCs. This sequence originates from a male donor in good health and CMV-seronegative.

Here the CDR3 DNA reads TGCGCCAGCAGCAGCCTACTAGCGGGGGGGGCATACGAGCAGTACTTC. This gives the protein CASSSLLAGGAYEQYF. The chain uses TRBV5-1 and TRBJ2-7; TRBD2 matches at 13 bases. Trimming removed 4 bases from V and 4 bases from J; junction bases left unmatched: 8. CDR3 length: 16 amino acids. Germline CDR1 reads SGHRS; CDR2 reads YFSETQ.